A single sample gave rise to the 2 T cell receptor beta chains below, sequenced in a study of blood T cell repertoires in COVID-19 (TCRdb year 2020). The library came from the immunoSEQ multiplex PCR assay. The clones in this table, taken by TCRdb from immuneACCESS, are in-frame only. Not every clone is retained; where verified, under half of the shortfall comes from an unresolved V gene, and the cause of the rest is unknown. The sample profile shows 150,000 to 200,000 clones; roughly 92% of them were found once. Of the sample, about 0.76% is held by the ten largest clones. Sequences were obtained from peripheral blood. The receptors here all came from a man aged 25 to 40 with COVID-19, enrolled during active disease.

CDR3 protein: CASSSYTNYGYTF. CDR3 coding DNA: TGCGCCAGCAGCTCGTATACAAACTATGGCTACACCTTC. The chain joins TRBV5-1 to TRBJ1-2, with D unresolved. The CDR3 sequence is 13 residues long. The germline V gene encodes CDR1 SGHRS and CDR2 YFSETQ. Between the trimmed V and J ends, which lost 3 bases and 2 bases, there was a span of 8 bases.

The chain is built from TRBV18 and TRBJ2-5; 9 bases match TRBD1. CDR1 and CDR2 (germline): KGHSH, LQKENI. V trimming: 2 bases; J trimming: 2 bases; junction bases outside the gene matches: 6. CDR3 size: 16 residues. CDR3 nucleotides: TGTGCCAGCTCACCATCGGGACAGGGACCGCAAGAGACCCAGTACTTC. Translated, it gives CASSPSGQGPQETQYF. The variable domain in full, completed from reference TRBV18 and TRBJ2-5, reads NAGVMQNPRHLVRRRGQEARLRCSPMKGHSHVYWYRQLPEEGLKFMVYLQKENIIDESGMPKERFSAEFPKEGPSILRIQQVVRGDSAAYFCASSPSGQGPQETQYFGPGTRLLVL.